This TCR beta chain was captured in a study of siplizumab effects on memory and regulatory T cells. This clone was seen a single time. Its antigen is as yet unknown. Clones were sequenced by immunoSEQ multiplex PCR, and TCRdb holds only the in-frame ones, with some missing. Among roughly 100,000 clones, over 85% were seen once, and the ten largest hold 0.6% to 0.7%. Study findings and constraints: The study did not confirm that proliferating Tregs from siplizumab cultures were suppressive. The average Treg-derived proportion among mappable alloreactive CD4+ clones was less than 80% with siplizumab versus 26.9% in controls.

The CDR3 spans 14 residues. The V gene lost 2 bases and the J gene lost 6 bases, with 8 bases spanning the gap. The germline gives CDR1 KGHSH, CDR2 LQKENI. Sequenced material: Tregs sorted from blood. The chain joins TRBV18 to TRBJ1-6; D uncertain. The TCR was taken from a human donor in good health. CDR3 residues: CASSPGITNSPLHF. In DNA form, the CDR3 reads TGTGCCAGCTCACCAGGAATCACTAATTCACCCCTCCACTTT.